Below are 14 T cell receptor beta chains sequenced from a single sample in a study of CD8+ T cells in alopecia areata. Extracted RNA was reverse transcribed into cDNA, the sequencing template. Sequenced by immunoSEQ multiplex PCR; TCRdb stores in-frame clones only, minus some. Of fewer than 200,000 clones in the sample, around three fifths are singletons; the top ten hold around 12%. Treatment of the sample: oral pan-JAK inhibitor, 5-10 mg twice daily. Sequenced material: CD8+ T cells sorted from blood, taken at week 24, from a patient treated with tofacitinib. The receptors come from a human donor with alopecia areata.

The chain uses TRBV29-1 and TRBJ1-4; D unclear. V lost 5 bases to trimming and J lost 3 bases, with 16 bases between them. In germline, CDR1 is SQVTM, CDR2 ANQGSEA. The CDR3 is made up of 15 amino acids. The CDR3 reads CSVHLAHSPNEKLFF. The CDR3 DNA sequence: TGCAGCGTTCATCTGGCCCACAGCCCTAATGAAAAACTGTTTTTT.

In DNA form, the CDR3 reads TGTGCCAGCAGCTTGCTCGGTGGCTCGCAAGAGACCCAGTACTTC. Protein product: CASSLLGGSQETQYF. This sequence joins TRBV7-9 and TRBJ2-5; D gene uncertain. Per germline, CDR1 SEHNR and CDR2 FQNEAQ (reference sequence). V was cut by 3 bases and J by 2 bases, with 13 bases left in between. The CDR3 has 15 residues.

The chain links TRBV7-8 to TRBJ2-5; the match to TRBD2 covers 7 bases. Germline V gene sequence: CDR1 SGHVS, CDR2 FQNEAQ. The V segment lost 5 bases and the J segment 0 bases; nucleotides outside the gene matches: 6. This CDR3 comprises 15 residues. CDR3 nucleotide sequence: TGTGCCAGCAGCGAGCAGGGAGGGCACCAAGAGACCCAGTACTTC. The encoded protein is CASSEQGGHQETQYF.

At least ten counts were recorded for this clone. This chain links TRBV5-1 with TRBJ2-5, with D uncertain. The CDR3 has 16 amino acids. V lost 0 bases, J lost 2 bases, and 14 bases lay in between. Germline loops: CDR1 SGHRS, CDR2 YFSETQ. Here the CDR3 DNA reads TGCGCCAGCAGCTTGGGAGCCGATACACCGCAAGAGACCCAGTACTTC. This sequence encodes CASSLGADTPQETQYF.

The CDR3 coding sequence is TGTGCCAGCAGCCCGACAGGGGGCACTGAAGCTTTCTTT. Encoded protein: CASSPTGGTEAFF. The V gene is TRBV7-6, the J gene TRBJ1-1; 9 nucleotides agree with TRBD1. The germline V gene encodes CDR1 SGHVS and CDR2 FNYEAQ. The CDR3 is 13 amino acids. The V gene end was trimmed by 5 bases and the J gene end by 4 bases; junction bases not matched to a gene: 2.

The chain employs TRBV4-2 and TRBJ1-6, with 10 bases that match TRBD1. Germline V gene lookup returns CDR1 LGHNA and CDR2 YNFKEQ. The CDR3 is 15 residues long. Trimming removed 2 bases from V and 6 bases from J; junction bases left unmatched: 1. CDR3 bases: TGTGCCAGCAGCCAACGGGACAGGGGTAATTCACCCCTCCACTTT. Its translation: CASSQRDRGNSPLHF.

This clone was observed a few times. V usage is TRBV2 and J usage is TRBJ2-3, with unresolved D. V gave up 8 bases and J gave up 1 base, with 7 bases separating them. CDR3 length: 12 amino acids. Germline loops: CDR1 SNHLY, CDR2 FYNNEI. CDR3: CASDEGTDTQYF. The CDR3 coding sequence is TGTGCCAGCGACGAAGGCACAGATACGCAGTATTTT.

V usage is TRBV5-6 and J usage is TRBJ2-6, with TRBD1 identical over 8 bases. The ends lost 4 bases at V and 4 bases at J; junction bases unmatched: 7. The germline V gene has CDR1 SGHDT and CDR2 YYEEEE. This CDR3 contains 16 residues. In DNA form, the CDR3 reads TGTGCCAGCAGCCCTAAGACAGGGGCCGGGGCCAACGTCCTGACTTTC. Amino acid sequence: CASSPKTGAGANVLTF.

The chain couples TRBV2 to TRBJ1-3; a weak D match, TRBD1 (5 bases). The CDR3 sequence is 20 residues long. Germline V CDR1 and CDR2: SNHLY, FYNNEI. V lost 4 bases and J lost 0, with 25 bases in between. CDR3 protein: CASSAELGLDGDFSGNTIYF. As DNA, the CDR3 is TGTGCCAGCAGTGCTGAGCTAGGGTTGGACGGGGACTTCTCTGGAAACACCATATATTTT.

V and J are TRBV25-1 and TRBJ1-1; D unresolved. V lost 6 bases and J lost 4, with 12 bases in between. The CDR3 totals 13 residues. Per the germline V gene, CDR1 is MGHDK and CDR2 is SYGVNS. The CDR3 sequence: CASSRGGSTEAFF. CDR3 DNA: TGTGCCAGCAGCAGAGGTGGTTCCACTGAAGCTTTCTTT.

The V and J genes are TRBV7-9 and TRBJ1-1; D call uncertain. Germline V gives CDR1 SEHNR, CDR2 FQNEAQ (reference sequence). V lost 4 bases, J lost 1 base, and 16 bases lay in between. The CDR3 covers 16 residues. The CDR3 DNA is TGTGCCAGCAGCTCCTGGGAGGTGGAAAAGAACACTGAAGCTTTCTTT. Residues: CASSSWEVEKNTEAFF.

This chain connects TRBV7-8 to TRBJ2-5; possibly TRBD1 for D (6 bases). This CDR3 has 14 residues. Trimming removed 0 bases at V and 2 bases at J, with 7 bases between. The germline gives CDR1 SGHVS, CDR2 FQNEAQ. CDR3 sequence reads: CASSLAGAQETQYF. The CDR3, as DNA: TGTGCCAGCAGCTTAGCGGGGGCACAAGAGACCCAGTACTTC.

V and J are TRBV4-2 and TRBJ1-2, with TRBD1 matching over 7 bases. V lost 2 bases to trimming and J lost 3 bases; unmatched junction nucleotides: 9. Germline assignment: CDR1 LGHNA and CDR2 YNFKEQ. The CDR3 is 16 residues long. The CDR3 reads CASSQPSGTAYYGYTF. The CDR3 region has the DNA TGTGCCAGCAGCCAACCCTCCGGGACAGCTTACTATGGCTACACCTTC.

This chain links TRBV30 with TRBJ2-3; D unclear. V was pared by 0 bases and J by 5 bases, with 6 bases between. This CDR3 is built from 12 residues. CDR1 is GTSNPN, CDR2 SVGIG, per germline (reference sequence). The CDR3, as DNA: TGTGCCTGGAGTGTATGGGGAGATACGCAGTATTTT. It translates to CAWSVWGDTQYF.